This section outlines one TCR beta chain sequence together with its context. Its antigen is not known. This sample is drawn from a study of spatial heterogeneity in lung cancer. At the level of the study: Each distinct TCR and UMI combination averaged more than ten appearances in raw reads. Study observations and caveats: Tumor mutation count correlated with how many alpha and beta TCRs expanded intratumorally. Expanded TCR counts, ubiquitous and regional, correlated respectively with ubiquitous and regional nonsynonymous mutation counts.

Every cDNA TCR molecule received its own unique molecular identifier. TCRdb analysed the 5' RACE reads with MiXCR anew, one entry per CDR3 protein. This table has about 3,600 distinct CDR3 sequences, roughly 6.2% appearing once. Regarding time point: sample taken at primary tumor resection. Unsorted samples of tumor, nontumor lung or frozen PBMC had their whole RNA sequenced. The germline V and J ends were trimmed by 5 bases and 4 bases, with 8 bases remaining between them. CDR3 length: 11 residues. Germline lookup yields CDR1 DFQATT and CDR2 SNEGSKA (reference sequence). The chain is built from TRBV20-1 and TRBJ1-1, with a possible D match to TRBD1 (6 bases). Sequencing was performed on lung tumor tissue, taken at surgery. The receptor was derived from a female donor with early-stage non-small cell lung cancer. CDR3 coding DNA: TGCAGTGCTCAACAGGGCACTGAAGCTTTCTTT. Protein product: CSAQQGTEAFF.